This T cell receptor (beta chain) was obtained from a study of cytomegalovirus exposure and HLA in healthy donors. A remark on this clone: Antigen specificity is unknown.

Germline-derived CDR1 and CDR2 are SGHRS and YFSETQ. The CDR3 runs 13 residues. V shed 0 bases and J shed 6 bases, with 9 bases lying between them. TCRdb's table, derived via immunoSEQ multiplex PCR, lists solely in-frame clones and lacks some. Among over 85,000 clones listed, 93% were seen once. Study observations and caveats: The finding came from a later analysis; first-cohort TCR clusters tended to co-occur in the 110 or so validation repertoires. Cytomegalovirus status was reportedly diagnosed by the classifier with high sensitivity and specificity. Generally TCR sequences proved uncommon, though certain public TCRs appeared in numerous donors.

The V gene is TRBV5-1, the J gene TRBJ1-1; a weak D match, TRBD1 (5 bases). Sequencing input: PBMCs. The receptor comes from a woman younger than 45 in good health and CMV-seropositive. This CDR3 is CASSLEGYAEAFF. DNA for the CDR3: TGCGCCAGCAGCTTGGAGGGGTACGCTGAAGCTTTCTTT.